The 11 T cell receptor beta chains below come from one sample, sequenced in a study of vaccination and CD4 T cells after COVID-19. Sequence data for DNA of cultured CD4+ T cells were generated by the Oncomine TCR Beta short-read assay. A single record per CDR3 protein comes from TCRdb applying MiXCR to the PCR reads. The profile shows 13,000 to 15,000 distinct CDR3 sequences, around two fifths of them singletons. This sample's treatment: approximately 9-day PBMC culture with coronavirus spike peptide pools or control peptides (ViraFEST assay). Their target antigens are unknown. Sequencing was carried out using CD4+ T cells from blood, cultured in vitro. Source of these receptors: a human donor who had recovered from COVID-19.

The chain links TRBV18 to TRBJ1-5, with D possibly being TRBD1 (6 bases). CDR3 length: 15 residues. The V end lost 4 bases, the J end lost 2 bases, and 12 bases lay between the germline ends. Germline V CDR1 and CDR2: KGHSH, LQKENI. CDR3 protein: CASSLSTGGNQPQHF. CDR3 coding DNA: TGTGCCAGCTCACTATCGACAGGTGGCAATCAGCCCCAGCATTTT.

CDR3 loop: CSARGTSGTGELFF. As DNA, the CDR3 is TGCAGTGCTAGAGGGACTAGCGGCACCGGGGAGCTGTTTTTT. The rearrangement uses TRBV20-1 and TRBJ2-2, with 10 bases fitting TRBD2. Germline trimming cut 1 base from V and 4 bases from J; bases unmatched to any gene: 0. The CDR3 contains 14 residues. Germline lookup yields CDR1 DFQATT and CDR2 SNEGSKA (reference sequence).

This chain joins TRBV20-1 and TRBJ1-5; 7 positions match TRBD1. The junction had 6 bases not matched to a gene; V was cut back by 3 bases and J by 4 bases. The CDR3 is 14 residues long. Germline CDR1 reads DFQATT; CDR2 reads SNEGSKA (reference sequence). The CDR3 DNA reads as TGCAGTGCTAGCGGGGGACAGAAAAATCAGCCCCAGCATTTT. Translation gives CSASGGQKNQPQHF.

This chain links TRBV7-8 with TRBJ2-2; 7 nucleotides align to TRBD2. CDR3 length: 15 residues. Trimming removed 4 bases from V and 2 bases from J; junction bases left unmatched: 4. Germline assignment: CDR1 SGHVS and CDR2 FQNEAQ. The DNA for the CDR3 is TGTGCCAGCAGCTCGAGCGGGGTTAACACCGGGGAGCTGTTTTTT. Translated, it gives CASSSSGVNTGELFF.

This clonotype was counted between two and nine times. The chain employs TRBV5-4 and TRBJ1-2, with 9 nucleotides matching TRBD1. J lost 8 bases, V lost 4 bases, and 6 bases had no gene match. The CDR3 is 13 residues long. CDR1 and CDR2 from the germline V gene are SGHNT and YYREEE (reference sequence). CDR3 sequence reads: CASSPQGALGYTF. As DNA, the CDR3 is TGTGCCAGCAGCCCACAGGGGGCGTTGGGCTACACCTTC.

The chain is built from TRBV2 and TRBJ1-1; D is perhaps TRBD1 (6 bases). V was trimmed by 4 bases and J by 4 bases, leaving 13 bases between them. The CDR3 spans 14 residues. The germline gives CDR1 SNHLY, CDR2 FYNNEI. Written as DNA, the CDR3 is TGTGCCAGCAGTGTCGGAGGGGGGATCACTGAAGCTTTCTTT. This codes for CASSVGGGITEAFF.

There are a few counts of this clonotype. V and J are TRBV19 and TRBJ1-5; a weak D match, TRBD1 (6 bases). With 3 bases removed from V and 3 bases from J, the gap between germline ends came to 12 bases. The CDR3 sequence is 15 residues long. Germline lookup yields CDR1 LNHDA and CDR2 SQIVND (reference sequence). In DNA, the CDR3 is TGTGCCAGTAGTATGTCCTCAGGGGACAATCAGCCCCAGCATTTT. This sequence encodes CASSMSSGDNQPQHF.

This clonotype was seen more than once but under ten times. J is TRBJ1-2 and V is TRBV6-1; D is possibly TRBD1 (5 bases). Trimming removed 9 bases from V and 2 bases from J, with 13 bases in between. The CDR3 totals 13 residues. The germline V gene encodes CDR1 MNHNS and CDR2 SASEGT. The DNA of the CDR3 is TGTGCCAGTGACAGCACTTCAAACTATGGCTACACCTTC. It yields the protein CASDSTSNYGYTF.

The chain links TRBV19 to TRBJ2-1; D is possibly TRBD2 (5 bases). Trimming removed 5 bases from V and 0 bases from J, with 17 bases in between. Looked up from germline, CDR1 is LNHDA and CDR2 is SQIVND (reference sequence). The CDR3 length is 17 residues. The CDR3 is CASSAQTTLSSYNEQFF. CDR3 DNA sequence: TGTGCCAGTAGTGCCCAGACTACTTTGAGCTCCTACAATGAGCAGTTCTTC.

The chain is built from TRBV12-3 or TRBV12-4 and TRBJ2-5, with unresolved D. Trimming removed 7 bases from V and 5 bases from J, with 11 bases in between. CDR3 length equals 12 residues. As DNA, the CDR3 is TGTGCCAGCACTAAGACTGGGGAGACCCAGTACTTC. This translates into CASTKTGETQYF.

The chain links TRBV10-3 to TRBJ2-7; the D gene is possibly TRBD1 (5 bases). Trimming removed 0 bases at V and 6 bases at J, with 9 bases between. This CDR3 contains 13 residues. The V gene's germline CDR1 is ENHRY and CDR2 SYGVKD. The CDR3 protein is CAISESRGAEQYF. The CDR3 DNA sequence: TGTGCCATCAGTGAGTCAAGGGGTGCCGAGCAGTACTTC.